A single sample gave rise to the 20 T cell receptor beta chains below, sequenced in a study of blood T cell repertoires in COVID-19. Here immunoSEQ multiplex PCR was the method, and the copy in TCRdb shows in-frame clones only, minus some. The data contain 150,000 to 200,000 clones, around 90% of them singletons. Source material: peripheral blood. The receptors originated from a man aged 55 to 70 with active or convalescent COVID-19.

The CDR3 protein is CASSPNRDEIYNEQFF. As DNA, the CDR3 is TGTGCCAGCTCTCCGAACAGGGACGAGATTTACAATGAGCAGTTCTTC. The rearrangement links TRBV18 to TRBJ2-1; a weak D match, TRBD1 (6 bases). Deletions cut 6 bases from V and 4 bases from J, with 19 bases between. This CDR3 is built from 16 residues. Germline V gene sequence: CDR1 KGHSH, CDR2 LQKENI.

The rearrangement uses TRBV10-1 and TRBJ2-5; TRBD2 aligns across 12 bases. Trimming removed 2 bases from V and 1 base from J; junction bases left unmatched: 2. This CDR3 spans 16 amino acids. Per the germline V gene, CDR1 is WNHNN and CDR2 is SYGVQD (reference sequence). CDR3 sequence reads: CASSEGLAGTQETQYF. Written as DNA, the CDR3 is TGCGCCAGCAGTGAGGGACTAGCGGGGACCCAAGAGACCCAGTACTTC.

This chain uses TRBV5-1 with TRBJ1-3, with D unresolved. V was pared by 3 bases and J by 8 bases, with 12 bases between. The CDR3 extends over 13 amino acids. The germline gives CDR1 SGHRS, CDR2 YFSETQ. CDR3 residues: CASSSIPEDTIYF. CDR3 sequence (DNA): TGCGCCAGCAGCTCGATACCAGAAGACACCATATATTTT. The full variable domain, completed using reference TRBV5-1 and TRBJ1-3, is KAGVTQTPRYLIKTRGQQVTLSCSPISGHRSVSWYQQTPGQGLQFLFEYFSETQRNKGNFPGRFSGRQFSNSRSEMNVSTLELGDSALYLCASSSIPEDTIYFGEGSWLTVV.

The chain joins TRBV6-6 to TRBJ1-2; 7 bases are shared with TRBD1. With 5 bases clipped from V and 3 bases from J, the junction kept 18 bases outside the gene matches. The V gene's germline CDR1 is MNHNY and CDR2 SVGAGI (reference sequence). The CDR3 extends over 18 amino acids. The CDR3 spells CASSPRGQAYLADYGYTF. Written as DNA, the CDR3 is TGTGCCAGCAGTCCCCGCGGACAGGCTTACCTAGCAGACTATGGCTACACCTTC.

This clone has more than one count but fewer than ten. The chain combines TRBV2 with TRBJ1-2, with no clear D. CDR3 length: 15 residues. Germline-derived CDR1 and CDR2 are SNHLY and FYNNEI. Trimming stripped 8 bases from V and 0 bases from J, with 16 bases between. For the CDR3, the DNA is TGTGCCAGCTCTCCCGAGGTAGCGGCTAACTATGGCTACACCTTC. Its protein product is CASSPEVAANYGYTF. The complete variable domain, with remaining parts taken from reference TRBV2 and TRBJ1-2, reads EPEVTQTPSHQVTQMGQEVILRCVPISNHLYFYWYRQILGQKVEFLVSFYNNEISEKSEIFDDQFSVERPDGSNFTLKIRSTKLEDSAMYFCASSPEVAANYGYTFGSGTRLTVV.

Only a few counts were recorded for this clone. The chain has TRBV11-2 and TRBJ2-1, with TRBD2 matching 8 bases. Looked up from germline, CDR1 is SGHAT and CDR2 is FQNNGV. The CDR3 has 15 amino acids. Trimming removed 4 bases from V and 9 bases from J; junction bases left unmatched: 11. Here the CDR3 DNA reads TGTGCCAGCAGCTCCCGGGGGGGCCTAGGATTTGAGCAGTTCTTC. Encoded protein: CASSSRGGLGFEQFF. The whole variable domain, remainder taken from reference TRBV11-2 and TRBJ2-1, is EAGVAQSPRYKIIEKRQSVAFWCNPISGHATLYWYQQILGQGPKLLIQFQNNGVVDDSQLPKDRFSAERLKGVDSTLKIQPAKLEDSAVYLCASSSRGGLGFEQFFGPGTRLTVL.

The chain uses TRBV6-5 and TRBJ1-2, with a tentative D call TRBD1 (6 bases). Per the germline V gene, CDR1 is MNHEY and CDR2 is SVGAGI. V was trimmed by 5 bases and J by 10 bases, leaving 11 bases between them. CDR3 length: 11 residues. Here the CDR3 reads CASSTGSHYTF. The CDR3 nucleotides are TGTGCCAGCAGTACAGGGTCGCACTACACCTTC.

The chain recombines TRBV25-1 with TRBJ2-1, with TRBD1 identical over 9 bases. The CDR3 sequence is 14 residues long. Germline V gene lookup returns CDR1 MGHDK and CDR2 SYGVNS. Trimming cost V 8 bases and J 4 bases; bases outside gene matches: 6. The DNA for the CDR3 is TGTGCCAGCGAACAGGGGGCTGAATACAATGAGCAGTTCTTC. This translates into CASEQGAEYNEQFF.

The rearrangement links TRBV11-3 to TRBJ2-2, with 9 bases aligning to TRBD1. The germline gives CDR1 SGHNT, CDR2 YENEEA. V lost 2 bases to trimming and J lost 3 bases; unmatched junction nucleotides: 7. This CDR3 has 17 residues. The CDR3 is CASSLSRGTGYTGELFF. The CDR3 DNA sequence: TGTGCCAGCAGCTTAAGTAGAGGGACAGGGTACACCGGGGAGCTGTTTTTT.

The CDR3 loop is CASSQGGLTVWVSGANVLTF. The DNA for the CDR3 is TGTGCCAGCAGCCAAGGAGGATTGACAGTTTGGGTCTCTGGGGCCAACGTCCTGACTTTC. The V call is TRBV3-1 (or the pseudogene TRBV3-2), the J call TRBJ2-6; TRBD1 is a possible D gene (5 bases). The CDR3 consists of 20 residues. Germline loops: CDR1 LGHDT, CDR2 YNNKEL (reference sequence). Between the trimmed V and J ends, which lost 1 base and 0 bases, there was a span of 19 bases.

CDR3 amino acids: CASSLDGVGYTF. The CDR3 nucleotides are TGTGCCAGCAGTCTAGACGGGGTCGGCTACACCTTC. The chain links TRBV11-1 to TRBJ1-2; D remains ambiguous. Trimming removed 6 bases from V and 8 bases from J, with 13 bases in between. Per the germline V gene, CDR1 is SGHAT and CDR2 is FQDESV (reference sequence). The CDR3 contains 12 residues.

The CDR3 DNA sequence: TGCGCCAGCAGCCAAGAGGCGGCAAAAACCGGGACAGGTAGCAATCAGCCCCAGCATTTT. This codes for CASSQEAAKTGTGSNQPQHF. The chain couples TRBV4-1 to TRBJ1-5; 8 bases map to TRBD1. The trim removed 0 bases at V and 0 bases at J, leaving 13 bases unmatched. Germline V gives CDR1 MGHRA, CDR2 YSYEKL. This CDR3 has 20 amino acids.

Only one count was recorded for this clone. The chain combines TRBV25-1 with TRBJ2-4; D might be TRBD2 (5 bases). The CDR3 contains 13 residues. V lost 7 bases to trimming and J lost 6 bases, with 13 bases between them. Germline V CDR1 and CDR2: MGHDK, SYGVNS. Here the CDR3 DNA reads TGTGCCAGCACCCACCCAGAGGGAAACATTCAGTACTTC. Translated: CASTHPEGNIQYF.

Worth noting for this clone: The sample carries other DNA sequences with the same CDR3. This chain joins TRBV3-1 (or the pseudogene TRBV3-2) and TRBJ1-2; 7 nucleotides match TRBD1. The trim removed 1 base at V and 4 bases at J, leaving 3 bases unmatched. This CDR3 has 14 amino acids. Germline CDR1 LGHDT, CDR2 YNNKEL (reference sequence). The CDR3 region is CASSQGQGGYGYTF. CDR3 DNA: TGTGCCAGCAGCCAAGGTCAGGGGGGCTATGGCTACACCTTC.

V is TRBV27 and J is TRBJ1-2; D unresolved. V lost 8 bases and J 8 bases, leaving 18 bases between the germline ends. Germline V gives CDR1 MNHEY, CDR2 SMNVEV (reference sequence). The CDR3 contains 13 residues. Here the CDR3 reads CASGVPRTGGYTF. In nucleotides, the CDR3 is TGTGCCAGCGGAGTACCTCGGACGGGAGGCTACACCTTC.

This chain connects TRBV14 to TRBJ1-1, with unresolved D. The CDR3 runs 13 residues. The germline V and J ends were trimmed by 0 bases and 1 base, with 3 bases remaining between them. Per germline, CDR1 SGHDN and CDR2 FVKESK. The CDR3 protein is CASSQDQNTEAFF. The CDR3 region has the DNA TGTGCCAGCAGCCAAGACCAGAACACTGAAGCTTTCTTT.

This sequence joins TRBV3-1 (or the pseudogene TRBV3-2) and TRBJ1-5; no reliable D call. Germline V gene sequence: CDR1 LGHDT, CDR2 YNNKEL (reference sequence). The V and J ends lost 4 bases and 3 bases respectively, with 4 bases between them. This CDR3 is 12 amino acids long. The CDR3 spells CASSRNNQPQHF. The DNA of the CDR3 is TGTGCCAGCAGCCGTAACAATCAGCCCCAGCATTTT.

This clone was seen once. The rearrangement links TRBV7-3 to TRBJ2-5; 7 bases align to TRBD2. Germline V gives CDR1 SGHTA, CDR2 FQGTGA. V lost 2 bases, J lost 2 bases, and 2 bases stayed unmatched. The CDR3 has 14 amino acids. The CDR3 DNA sequence: TGTGCCAGCAGCTTAGGGACTAATCAAGAGACCCAGTACTTC. It encodes CASSLGTNQETQYF.

This clone has just a few counts. The rearrangement joins TRBV9 to TRBJ1-5; 7 nucleotides match TRBD1. Germline trimming cut 3 bases from V and 2 bases from J; bases unmatched to any gene: 5. Germline assignment: CDR1 SGDLS and CDR2 YYNGEE. The CDR3 runs to 15 residues. The CDR3 loop reads CASSAQGYGNQPQHF. The CDR3 DNA is TGTGCCAGCAGCGCACAGGGGTATGGCAATCAGCCCCAGCATTTT.

A single count supports this clone. The identical CDR3 is also encoded by other nucleotide sequences in the sample. The CDR3 loop reads CASSLGLYEQYF. The CDR3, as DNA: TGTGCCAGCAGCCTCGGACTTTACGAGCAGTACTTC. V usage is TRBV11-2 and J usage is TRBJ2-7; a weak D match, TRBD2 (5 bases). V was pared by 5 bases and J by 4 bases, with 9 bases between. Germline V gene lookup returns CDR1 SGHAT and CDR2 FQNNGV. This CDR3 is built from 12 residues.